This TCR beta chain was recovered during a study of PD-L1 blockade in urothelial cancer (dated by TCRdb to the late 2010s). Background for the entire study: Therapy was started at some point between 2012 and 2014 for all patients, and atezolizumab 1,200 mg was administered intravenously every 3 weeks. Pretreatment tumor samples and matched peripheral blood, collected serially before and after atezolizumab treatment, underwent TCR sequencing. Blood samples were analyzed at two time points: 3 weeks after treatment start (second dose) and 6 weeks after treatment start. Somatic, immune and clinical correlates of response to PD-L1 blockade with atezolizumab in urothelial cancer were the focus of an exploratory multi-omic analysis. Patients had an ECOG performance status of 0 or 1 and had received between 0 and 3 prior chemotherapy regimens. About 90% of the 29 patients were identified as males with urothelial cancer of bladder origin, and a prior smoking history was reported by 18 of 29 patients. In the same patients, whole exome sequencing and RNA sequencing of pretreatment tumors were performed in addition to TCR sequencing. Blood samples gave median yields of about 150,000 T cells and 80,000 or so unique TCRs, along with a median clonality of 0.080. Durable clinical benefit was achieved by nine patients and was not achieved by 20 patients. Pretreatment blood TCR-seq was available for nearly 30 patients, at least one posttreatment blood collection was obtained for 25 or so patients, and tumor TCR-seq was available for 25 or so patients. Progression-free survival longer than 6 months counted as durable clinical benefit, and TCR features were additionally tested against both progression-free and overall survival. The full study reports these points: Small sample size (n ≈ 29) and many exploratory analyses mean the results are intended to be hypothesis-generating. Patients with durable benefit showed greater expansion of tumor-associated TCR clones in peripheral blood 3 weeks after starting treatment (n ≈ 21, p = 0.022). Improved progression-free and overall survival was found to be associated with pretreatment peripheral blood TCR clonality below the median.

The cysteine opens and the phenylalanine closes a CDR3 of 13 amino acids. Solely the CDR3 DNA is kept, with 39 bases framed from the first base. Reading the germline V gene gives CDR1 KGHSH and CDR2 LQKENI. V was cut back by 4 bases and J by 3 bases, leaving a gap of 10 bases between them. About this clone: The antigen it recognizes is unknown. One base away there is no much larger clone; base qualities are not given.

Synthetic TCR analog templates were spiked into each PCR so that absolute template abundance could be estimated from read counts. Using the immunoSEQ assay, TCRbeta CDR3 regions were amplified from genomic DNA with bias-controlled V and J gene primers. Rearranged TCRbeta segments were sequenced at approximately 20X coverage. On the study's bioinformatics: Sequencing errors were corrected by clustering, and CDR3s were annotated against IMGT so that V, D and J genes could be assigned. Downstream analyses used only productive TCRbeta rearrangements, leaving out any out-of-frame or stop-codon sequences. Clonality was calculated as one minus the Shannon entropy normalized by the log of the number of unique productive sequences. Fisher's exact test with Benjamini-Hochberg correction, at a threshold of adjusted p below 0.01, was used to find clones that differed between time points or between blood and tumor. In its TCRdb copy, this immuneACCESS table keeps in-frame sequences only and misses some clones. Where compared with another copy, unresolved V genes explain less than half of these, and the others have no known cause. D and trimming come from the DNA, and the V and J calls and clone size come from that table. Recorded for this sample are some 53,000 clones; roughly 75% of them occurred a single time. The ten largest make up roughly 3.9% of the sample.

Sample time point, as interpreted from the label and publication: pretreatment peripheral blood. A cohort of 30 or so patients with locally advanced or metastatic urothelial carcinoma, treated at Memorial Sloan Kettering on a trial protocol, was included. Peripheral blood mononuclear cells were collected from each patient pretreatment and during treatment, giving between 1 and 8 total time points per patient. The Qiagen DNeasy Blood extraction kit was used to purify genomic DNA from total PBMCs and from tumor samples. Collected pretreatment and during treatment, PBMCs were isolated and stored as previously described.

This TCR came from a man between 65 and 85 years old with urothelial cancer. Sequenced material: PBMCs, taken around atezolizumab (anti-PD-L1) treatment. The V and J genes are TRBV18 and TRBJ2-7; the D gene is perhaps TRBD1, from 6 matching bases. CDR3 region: CASSLKDSYEQYF. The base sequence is TGTGCCAGCTCACTAAAGGACAGCTACGAGCAGTACTTC. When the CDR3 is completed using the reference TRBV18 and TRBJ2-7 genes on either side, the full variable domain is NAGVMQNPRHLVRRRGQEARLRCSPMKGHSHVYWYRQLPEEGLKFMVYLQKENIIDESGMPKERFSAEFPKEGPSILRIQQVVRGDSAAYFCASSLKDSYEQYFGPGTRLTVT.